Shown below are 28 T cell receptor beta chains from a single sample sequenced in a study of blood T cell repertoires in COVID-19. Using immunoSEQ multiplex PCR, the repertoire was profiled, and TCRdb retains in-frame clones only, with some absent. The repertoire has a few hundred thousand clones, around 88% of them found once; the top ten carry roughly 12%. The sequenced sample consisted of peripheral blood. These receptors all come from an elderly man with acute or convalescent COVID-19.

Turning to this clone: An end of the junction does not agree with germline; a read error may underlie this. The J gene is TRBJ2-7, the V gene TRBV11-2; D gene unclear. This CDR3 has 12 amino acids. Per germline, CDR1 SGHAT and CDR2 FQNNGV. The CDR3 nucleotides read TGTGCCAGCAGCTTATTAACAGAGCCTCTCTCTTTC. Protein: CASSLLTEPLSF.

This chain uses TRBV6-5 with TRBJ2-2; D is unclear. Trimming cost V 7 bases and J 5 bases, with 11 bases left between them. Germline V gives CDR1 MNHEY, CDR2 SVGAGI. The length of the CDR3 is 13 residues. CDR3 sequence (DNA): TGTGCCAGCAAGGAGTGGAGTACCGGGGAGCTGTTTTTT. It specifies CASKEWSTGELFF.

As for this clone: The identical CDR3 is also encoded by other nucleotide sequences in the sample. The chain joins TRBV19 to TRBJ2-5; the match to TRBD1 covers 8 bases. The CDR3 runs 13 residues. Germline-derived CDR1 and CDR2 are LNHDA and SQIVND (reference sequence). J lost 5 bases, V lost 6 bases, and 5 bases had no gene match. The CDR3 region is CASSRGRGETQYF. CDR3 nucleotide sequence: TGTGCCAGTAGCAGGGGGCGAGGGGAGACCCAGTACTTC.

The chain couples TRBV2 to TRBJ1-1; 7 positions match TRBD1. The CDR3 has 13 amino acids. The ends lost 5 bases at V and 2 bases at J; junction bases unmatched: 2. In germline, CDR1 is SNHLY, CDR2 FYNNEI. CDR3 protein: CASSSGGNTEAFF. CDR3 nucleotides: TGTGCCAGCAGTTCAGGGGGAAACACTGAAGCTTTCTTT.

This clone was seen once. The chain recombines TRBV3-1 (or the pseudogene TRBV3-2) with TRBJ2-3, with 11 bases lining up with TRBD2. The CDR3 spans 15 residues. Per the germline V gene, CDR1 is LGHDT and CDR2 is YNNKEL (reference sequence). The trim removed 5 bases at V and 2 bases at J, leaving 3 bases unmatched. CDR3 protein: CASSLTSGATDTQYF. Here the CDR3 DNA reads TGTGCCAGCAGCTTGACTAGCGGGGCCACAGATACGCAGTATTTT.

The chain combines TRBV27 with TRBJ1-2; 10 bases are shared with TRBD1. The CDR3 has 16 amino acids. V shed 8 bases, J shed 5 bases, and the junction held 14 bases outside the gene matches. Germline V gene sequence: CDR1 MNHEY, CDR2 SMNVEV (reference sequence). The CDR3 region has the DNA TGTGCCAGCCGGAATTCTGGGGGGACAGGGGTTTATGGCTACACCTTC. Amino acid sequence: CASRNSGGTGVYGYTF.

This chain uses TRBV14 with TRBJ1-2, with 8 bases that match TRBD1. Germline lookup yields CDR1 SGHDN and CDR2 FVKESK. The CDR3 spans 15 residues. The J segment lost 7 bases and the V segment lost 0 bases, leaving 7 bases of the junction unmatched. CDR3 region: CASSQERTGLGGYTF. In DNA form, the CDR3 reads TGTGCCAGCAGCCAAGAGAGGACAGGGCTCGGTGGCTACACCTTC. Looking up the rest from reference TRBV14 and TRBJ1-2 gives the full variable domain: EAGVTQFPSHSVIEKGQTVTLRCDPISGHDNLYWYRRVMGKEIKFLLHFVKESKQDESGMPNNRFLAERTGGTYSTLKVQPAELEDSGVYFCASSQERTGLGGYTFGSGTRLTVV.

The rearrangement links TRBV5-8 to TRBJ1-5; 7 bases line up with TRBD1. Germline V gene data show CDR1 as SGHTS and CDR2 as YDEGEE. The length of the CDR3 is 16 residues. V was clipped by 3 bases and J by 0 bases; unmatched bases: 6. This CDR3 reads CASSWRGTDSNQPQHF. As DNA, the CDR3 is TGTGCCAGCAGCTGGAGGGGGACAGATAGCAATCAGCCCCAGCATTTT.

The rearrangement links TRBV7-3 to TRBJ2-1; 8 positions match TRBD2. V gave up 5 bases and J gave up 7 bases; unmatched junction bases: 10. Germline assignment: CDR1 SGHTA and CDR2 FQGTGA. The CDR3 runs to 15 residues. In DNA form, the CDR3 reads TGTGCCAGCAGCCGGAGCAGCGGGAGACCAAATGAGCAGTTCTTC. Protein product: CASSRSSGRPNEQFF.

This chain joins TRBV6-5 and TRBJ1-5; D uncertain. The V end was cut by 5 bases, the J end by 0 bases, with 11 bases between. The germline gives CDR1 MNHEY, CDR2 SVGAGI. This CDR3 region has 15 residues. The DNA for the CDR3 is TGTGCCAGCAGTCGCAGTTCAAATAGCAATCAGCCCCAGCATTTT. Translating gives CASSRSSNSNQPQHF.

The chain combines TRBV12-5 with TRBJ2-3, with 9 bases that match TRBD1. The CDR3 contains 15 residues. Germline lookup yields CDR1 LGHNT and CDR2 FRNRAP. With 6 bases clipped from V and 2 bases from J, the junction kept 6 bases outside the gene matches. DNA of the CDR3: TGTGCTAGTGGCCCCGGACAGGGGTCCACAGATACGCAGTATTTT. It yields the protein CASGPGQGSTDTQYF.

This sequence joins TRBV11-2 and TRBJ2-3, with 9 bases aligning to TRBD2. CDR1 SGHAT and CDR2 FQNNGV come from the germline V gene. The CDR3 loop spans 16 amino acids. V shed 2 bases, J shed 2 bases, and the junction held 5 bases outside the gene matches. Here the CDR3 reads CASSLSSGRTTDTQYF. The CDR3 coding sequence is TGTGCCAGCAGCTTAAGTAGCGGGAGAACCACAGATACGCAGTATTTT.

The V gene is TRBV3-1 (or the pseudogene TRBV3-2), the J gene TRBJ2-5, with TRBD2 matching over 10 bases. The CDR3 covers 15 residues. The V and J ends lost 7 bases and 5 bases, in that order; junction bases with no gene match: 10. From germline, CDR1 is LGHDT and CDR2 YNNKEL (reference sequence). In DNA, the CDR3 is TGTGCCAGCATTATAGCGGGAGGCGCCGGGGAGACCCAGTACTTC. This sequence encodes CASIIAGGAGETQYF.

The table lists this clone with a few counts. The chain has TRBV5-5 and TRBJ1-5, with 7 bases identical to TRBD1. The trim removed 3 bases at V and 6 bases at J, leaving 6 bases unmatched. CDR3 length equals 14 residues. Per the germline V gene, CDR1 is SGHKS and CDR2 is YYEKEE (reference sequence). CDR3 sequence reads: CASSSQQGRQPQHF. The CDR3 DNA reads TGTGCCAGCAGCTCTCAACAGGGGCGTCAGCCCCAGCATTTT.

V usage is TRBV19 and J usage is TRBJ1-1; TRBD1 aligns across 7 bases. After removal of 4 bases from V and 10 bases from J, the junction contained 9 bases not matched to a gene. This CDR3 contains 13 residues. The germline V gene encodes CDR1 LNHDA and CDR2 SQIVND (reference sequence). This CDR3 reads CASSTPPGTAAFF. The CDR3 nucleotides are TGTGCCAGTAGTACTCCCCCCGGGACAGCAGCTTTCTTT.

This chain connects TRBV6-1 to TRBJ1-6; maybe TRBD1 (5 bases). The CDR3 covers 14 residues. V lost 3 bases, J lost 5 bases, and 8 bases lay in between. CDR1 is MNHNS, CDR2 SASEGT, per germline. CDR3 nucleotides: TGTGCCAGCAGTGACAGGGTTAATAATTCACCCCTCCACTTT. Protein sequence: CASSDRVNNSPLHF.

The chain links TRBV4-1 to TRBJ1-3, with 8 bases aligning to TRBD1. Germline V CDR1 and CDR2: MGHRA, YSYEKL. The ends lost 5 bases at V and 1 base at J; junction bases unmatched: 19. This CDR3 has 20 amino acids. The CDR3 protein is CASSTSFPGQGQKSGNTIYF. CDR3 sequence (DNA): TGCGCCAGCAGCACAAGTTTTCCCGGACAGGGACAGAAATCTGGAAACACCATATATTTT.

The V and J genes are TRBV7-8 and TRBJ1-6; perhaps TRBD1 as D (6 bases). CDR3 length: 13 residues. The germline V and J ends were trimmed by 5 bases and 9 bases, with 11 bases remaining between them. Germline V lookup: CDR1 SGHVS, CDR2 FQNEAQ. The chain's CDR3 is CASSLQGGSPLHF. CDR3 sequence (DNA): TGTGCCAGCAGCCTACAGGGTGGTTCACCCCTCCACTTT.

This chain joins TRBV10-1 and TRBJ1-1; tentative D call: TRBD1 (5 bases). V was shortened by 6 bases and J by 1 base, with 12 bases between the two germline ends. Per the germline V gene, CDR1 is WNHNN and CDR2 is SYGVQD (reference sequence). The CDR3 length is 14 residues. CDR3 loop: CASSPDMGNTEAFF. The CDR3 nucleotides read TGCGCCAGCAGCCCGGACATGGGGAACACTGAAGCTTTCTTT.

The genes are TRBV2 and TRBJ2-1; D might be TRBD2 (6 bases). V shed 7 bases and J shed 5 bases, with 18 bases lying between them. Germline loops: CDR1 SNHLY, CDR2 FYNNEI. CDR3 length: 15 residues. This CDR3 is CASNWGGGSNNEQFF. The DNA of the CDR3 is TGTGCCAGCAATTGGGGTGGGGGGTCAAACAATGAGCAGTTCTTC.

This chain connects TRBV6-6 to TRBJ1-3; the D is unclear. The germline V gene has CDR1 MNHNY and CDR2 SVGAGI (reference sequence). V was pared by 6 bases and J by 2 bases, with 8 bases between. The CDR3 consists of 13 residues. The DNA of the CDR3 is TGTGCCAGCAGCCCCTCGGCTGGAAACACCATATATTTT. Protein: CASSPSAGNTIYF.

The chain combines TRBV19 with TRBJ2-1; maybe TRBD1 (5 bases). Trimming pared 1 base from V and 9 bases from J, leaving 10 bases between. Germline-derived CDR1 and CDR2 are LNHDA and SQIVND (reference sequence). This CDR3 is built from 13 residues. The CDR3 loop reads CASSIVRVPEQFF. The CDR3 nucleotides are TGTGCCAGTAGTATAGTCAGGGTGCCTGAGCAGTTCTTC.

The V gene is TRBV3-1 (or the pseudogene TRBV3-2), the J gene TRBJ1-6; 10 bases fit TRBD1. Germline V gives CDR1 LGHDT, CDR2 YNNKEL (reference sequence). This CDR3 contains 14 residues. V was clipped by 6 bases and J by 10 bases; unmatched bases: 6. The CDR3 reads CASRETGGGSPLHF. In nucleotides, the CDR3 is TGTGCCAGCAGGGAGACAGGGGGCGGATCACCCCTCCACTTT.

This clone was picked up a small number of times. The rearrangement links TRBV5-1 to TRBJ2-1; D ambiguous. Germline V CDR1 and CDR2: SGHRS, YFSETQ. The CDR3 loop spans 12 amino acids. The V gene lost 4 bases and the J gene lost 6 bases, with 8 bases spanning the gap. CDR3 DNA: TGCGCCAGCAGCCTAAACTTCAATGAGCAGTTCTTC. This encodes CASSLNFNEQFF.

V and J are TRBV3-1 (or the pseudogene TRBV3-2) and TRBJ1-2; 7 nucleotides match TRBD1. Germline V gene data show CDR1 as LGHDT and CDR2 as YNNKEL (reference sequence). V was clipped by 4 bases and J by 5 bases; unmatched bases: 4. This CDR3 is 13 amino acids long. The CDR3 region is CASSPDRSYGYTF. As DNA, the CDR3 is TGTGCCAGCAGCCCGGACAGGAGTTATGGCTACACCTTC.

The V gene is TRBV7-2, the J gene TRBJ2-5, with D perhaps matching TRBD2 (6 bases). V lost 2 bases to trimming and J lost 1 base, with 11 bases between them. The CDR3 is made up of 15 amino acids. CDR1 and CDR2 from the germline V gene are SGHTA and FQGNSA. Here the CDR3 DNA reads TGTGCCAGCAGCTTATCTGGGACTGCCCAAGAGACCCAGTACTTC. It encodes CASSLSGTAQETQYF.

The chain employs TRBV3-1 (or the pseudogene TRBV3-2) and TRBJ1-3; D remains unclear. This CDR3 has 14 amino acids. The ends were cut back, 3 bases at V and 0 bases at J, with 6 bases in the middle. CDR1 LGHDT and CDR2 YNNKEL come from the germline V gene (reference sequence). The CDR3 DNA follows: TGTGCCAGCAGCCAGGGCCACTCTGGAAACACCATATATTTT. It encodes CASSQGHSGNTIYF.

The chain uses TRBV5-6 and TRBJ1-1; D unresolved. Trimming pared 4 bases from V and 2 bases from J, leaving 12 bases between. The germline V gene has CDR1 SGHDT and CDR2 YYEEEE. The CDR3 spans 14 residues. CDR3 protein: CASSLPFFNTEAFF. CDR3 sequence (DNA): TGTGCCAGCAGCCTCCCTTTTTTTAACACTGAAGCTTTCTTT.